This T cell receptor (beta chain) was found in a study of beta chain features in type 1 diabetes. Looking at the study overall: No patient-donor differences in age, gender, total cells or subset yield.

Study-wide results and limits: Healthy donors had naive, central memory and Treg TCRB repertoires that appeared less similar than those seen among patients. Patients with Type 1 diabetes showed moderately but significantly shorter TCRB CDR3s in all four CD4+ subsets.

As concerns this clone: What it recognizes is unknown.

The isolated RNA, all of it, was reverse transcribed, so expressed TCRB transcripts were what got sequenced. Sequencing was performed with immunoSEQ multiplex PCR; in TCRdb, only in-frame clones are kept and a portion is missing. The table shows over 200,000 clones, with roughly a tenth occurring only once. The CDR3 is 15 amino acids. V was shortened by 4 bases and J by 1 base, with 10 bases between the two germline ends. CDR1 LGHNA and CDR2 YSLEER come from the germline V gene. The material sequenced was naive CD4+ T cells from blood. The source is a man aged 25 to 45 with type 1 diabetes. This chain uses TRBV4-3 with TRBJ2-2; tentatively, D is TRBD1 (5 bases). CDR3 amino acids: CASSLETVNTGELFF. In nucleotides, the CDR3 is TGCGCCAGCAGCCTTGAGACAGTGAACACCGGGGAGCTGTTTTTT.